This T cell receptor (beta chain) was retrieved from a study of human CD8 memory T cell subsets. UMI-labeled 5' RACE was the method by which TCR beta libraries were made. Using the 5' RACE reads, TCRdb records one entry per CDR3 protein without DNA. The sample totals 19,000 or so distinct CDR3 sequences; its top ten clones hold around 5.4%. Germline-derived CDR1 and CDR2 are MDHEN and SYDVKM. The CDR3 is 15 residues long. V and J are TRBV28 and TRBJ2-7; the D gene TCRdb calls, TRBD2, cannot be checked with no DNA. Sequencing was performed on CD8+ stem-like memory T cells (TSCM and TCM) sorted from PBMCs. Subset described: stem-like memory CD8 T cells (TSTEM), CCR7+ PD-1- TIGIT-. The sequence came from a human donor in good health. The CDR3 sequence is CASSLGLAGGFEQYF.